This T cell receptor (beta chain) was identified in a study of CXCR3-negative and CXCR3-positive naive CD8 T cells. Study findings and constraints: For CXCR3-positive naive cells, TRB CDR3s were more hydrophobic than those of CXCR3-negative naive cells. TRBV-TRBJ usage was similar across naive CXCR3 subsets but distinct in memory cells.

5' RACE that incorporated UMI labels was used to prepare the TRB cDNA libraries. TCRdb reprocessed the 5' RACE reads, with one entry per CDR3 protein and no DNA. Its table lists tens of thousands of distinct CDR3 sequences. Comment on this clonotype: As yet, its antigen is unknown.

Sorting was done in triplicate for each CD8+ T cell subset (about 300,000 cells each). Naive CD8+ T cells showed CD45RO-CCR7+CD27+CD95-. Germline V CDR1 and CDR2: MGHRA, YSYEKL. The CDR3 has 14 residues. Sequencing used naive CXCR3+ CD8+ T cells from blood. The subset denotes: CD45RO-CCR7+CD27+CD95- naive CD8+ T cells expressing CXCR3 (TNR3+). The receptor comes from a human donor in good health. Some clones in this sample may be carry-over from other donors' samples. The chain joins TRBV4-1 to TRBJ2-1; the TCRdb D gene call, TRBD1, has no DNA to confirm it. The CDR3 region is CASSPGPRGDEQFF.